This record concerns one T cell receptor beta chain sequence. The V and J ends lost 5 bases and 5 bases respectively, with 19 bases between them. The CDR3 has 16 residues. Germline CDR1 is MNHEY and CDR2 is SMNVEV (reference sequence). The source of the sample is a study of blood T cell repertoires in COVID-19. As for the study in general: The origin of the acute and convalescent COVID-19 samples was the United States, Italy and Spain. PBMCs, B-cell-depleted T cells, or T cells were the source of the cDNA or gDNA that made up the material.

Methods used by the authors: Using reference gene primer amplification, nucleated cell counts were estimated. Some clones are missing from TCRdb's copy, which holds only in-frame ones; the method was immunoSEQ multiplex PCR. V, J and clone size are those of that table, while D and trimming were read from the DNA. The data hold 250,000 to 350,000 clones, with around 90% observed a single time. The chain has TRBV27 and TRBJ1-5; TRBD1 is a possible D gene (6 bases). The receptor was isolated from a woman between 25 and 40 years old with COVID-19, enrolled during active disease. The specimen was peripheral blood. CDR3 nucleotide sequence: TGTGCCAGCAGTCAGAACAGGGCAGGGGTTTATCAGCCCCAGCATTTT. Protein product: CASSQNRAGVYQPQHF.